This TCR beta chain was obtained from a study of blood T cell repertoires in COVID-19. Original data processing: Estimation of nucleated cell counts was performed using reference gene primer amplification. Some clones are missing from TCRdb's copy, which holds only in-frame ones; the method was immunoSEQ multiplex PCR. V and J calls and clone size follow that table, whereas D and trimming were derived from the DNA. In the table there are more than 150,000 clones, roughly 84% of which are singletons. Sample: PBMCs or T cells enriched from blood (not recorded which). The TCR comes from an older woman who had recovered from COVID-19.

CDR3 sequence reads: CASSLGGNSGNTIYF. CDR3 in DNA: TGCGCCAGCAGCTTGGGAGGGAACTCTGGAAACACCATATATTTT. The J gene is TRBJ1-3, the V gene TRBV5-1; no reliable D call. The CDR3 has 15 residues. Trimming took 0 bases from V and 0 from J, leaving 7 bases between them. CDR1 is SGHRS and CDR2 is YFSETQ in the germline V gene. The complete variable domain, with remaining parts taken from reference TRBV5-1 and TRBJ1-3, reads KAGVTQTPRYLIKTRGQQVTLSCSPISGHRSVSWYQQTPGQGLQFLFEYFSETQRNKGNFPGRFSGRQFSNSRSEMNVSTLELGDSALYLCASSLGGNSGNTIYFGEGSWLTVV.